The 25 T cell receptor beta chains below all came from one sample that was sequenced in a study of regulatory T cells in long-lasting Graves disease. Library construction for TCR beta used iRepertoire HTBI primers and Arm-PCR of CDR3 regions. Each CDR3 protein is one row after TCRdb ran MiXCR on the multiplex PCR reads. The sample shows 200,000 to 250,000 distinct CDR3 sequences, around 19% of them seen only once. Time point defined: newly diagnosed GD, antithyroid drugs for less than 3 months. Following extraction of RNA from PBMCs, that RNA was used to make the TCR library. The material was peripheral blood mononuclear cells (PBMCs), obtained at new diagnosis, from a patient treated with antithyroid drugs. The source of these receptors is a female donor with Graves disease.

This clonotype was recorded many times. CDR3 sequence (DNA): TGTGCCAGCAGCTTACCAGCGGGAGTGCAGTTCTTC. It translates to CASSLPAGVQFF. The rearrangement links TRBV11-1 to TRBJ2-1; 8 bases map to TRBD2. Unmatched junction bases numbered 3, after V lost 2 bases and J lost 12 bases. In germline, CDR1 is SGHAT, CDR2 FQDESV (reference sequence). The CDR3 totals 12 residues. The full variable domain, rest sourced from reference TRBV11-1 and TRBJ2-1, is EAEVAQSPRYKITEKSQAVAFWCDPISGHATLYWYRQILGQGPELLVQFQDESVVDDSQLPKDRFSAERLKGVDSTLKIQPAELGDSAMYLCASSLPAGVQFFGPGTRLTVL.

This clonotype was counted ten times or more. The CDR3 region has the DNA TGTGCCATCAGTGACTCGGTGGGGTACGAGGTTTTCTTT. Its translation: CAISDSVGYEVFF. This rearrangement joins TRBV10-3 to TRBJ1-1, with D unclear. The germline CDR1 and CDR2 sequences are ENHRY and SYGVKD. CDR3 length: 13 residues. Trimming removed 3 bases from V and 13 bases from J, with 18 bases in between.

This clonotype was picked up many times. The CDR3 is CASTSVVVDTQYF. The CDR3 DNA is TGTGCCAGCACCTCCGTAGTGGTAGATACGCAGTATTTT. V is TRBV2 and J is TRBJ2-3, with D uncertain. CDR1 is SNHLY and CDR2 is FYNNEI in the germline V gene. Trimming shortened V by 7 bases and J by 5 bases, and 13 bases separated the two germline ends. CDR3 length equals 13 residues.

This clonotype was detected many times. CDR3 sequence: CASSQMPTGRNQPQHF. The CDR3 DNA follows: TGTGCCAGCAGCCAGATGCCGACAGGGCGTAATCAGCCCCAGCATTTT. The rearrangement links TRBV3-1 to TRBJ1-5, with 7 bases matching TRBD1. The CDR3 runs to 16 residues. The V gene end was trimmed by 3 bases and the J gene end by 4 bases; junction bases not matched to a gene: 9. Germline CDR1 LGHDT, CDR2 YNNKEL (reference sequence).

The rearrangement uses TRBV6-1 and TRBJ2-7, with D perhaps TRBD2 (6 bases). V dropped 3 bases and J dropped 5 bases, with 14 bases sitting between them. Germline loops: CDR1 MNHNS, CDR2 SASEGT. The CDR3 is 14 residues long. As DNA, the CDR3 is TGTGCCAGCAGTGACGCGGGGTTTCGAGACGAGCAGTACTTC. Translated, it gives CASSDAGFRDEQYF.

This clonotype has a count of ten or more. This chain uses TRBV29-1 with TRBJ2-2; weak D call: TRBD2 (5 bases). V dropped 8 bases and J dropped 4 bases, with 20 bases sitting between them. Germline V gene data show CDR1 as SQVTM and CDR2 as ANQGSEA. The length of the CDR3 is 15 residues. The CDR3 loop is CSIKMGSASTGELFF. The CDR3 coding sequence is TGCAGCATAAAGATGGGGAGCGCGAGCACCGGGGAGCTGTTTTTT.

This clonotype has ten or more counts. J is TRBJ1-6 and V is TRBV6-1; a possible D gene is TRBD1 (5 bases). Trimming took off 6 bases at V and 14 bases at J, with 20 bases between the two ends. The CDR3 runs to 14 residues. CDR1 and CDR2 (germline): MNHNS, SASEGT. The CDR3 sequence is CASRQPGPIPSLHF. In DNA form, the CDR3 reads TGTGCCAGCAGACAACCGGGACCCATCCCCTCCCTCCACTTT.

This clonotype was detected many times. The chain employs TRBV7-3 and TRBJ2-1; a possible D gene is TRBD2 (7 bases). The CDR3 spans 12 residues. Germline CDR1 and CDR2: SGHTA and FQGTGA. Trimming took off 6 bases at V and 10 bases at J, with 13 bases between the two ends. CDR3 residues: CASSLGRGEQFF. CDR3 nucleotides: TGTGCCAGCAGTTTAGGGAGGGGGGAGCAGTTCTTC. Complete variable domain (other parts from reference TRBV7-3 and TRBJ2-1): GAGVSQTPSNKVTEKGKYVELRCDPISGHTALYWYRQSLGQGPEFLIYFQGTGAADDSGLPNDRFFAVRPEGSVSTLKIQRTERGDSAVYLCASSLGRGEQFFGPGTRLTVL.

This clonotype was counted a single time. The V call is TRBV7-3, the J call TRBJ2-3; 7 bases match TRBD2. Germline loops: CDR1 SGHTA, CDR2 FQGTGA. V lost 5 bases to trimming and J lost 1 base; unmatched junction nucleotides: 3. The CDR3 loop spans 14 amino acids. The CDR3 sequence: CASSTGLGTDTQYF. DNA of the CDR3: TGTGCCAGCAGCACCGGACTAGGCACAGATACGCAGTATTTT. The full variable domain, with the rest looked up from reference TRBV7-3 and TRBJ2-3, is GAGVSQTPSNKVTEKGKYVELRCDPISGHTALYWYRQSLGQGPEFLIYFQGTGAADDSGLPNDRFFAVRPEGSVSTLKIQRTERGDSAVYLCASSTGLGTDTQYFGPGTRLTVL.

The CDR3 region has the DNA TGTGCCAGCAGCTCAGCCGGGACGCACAACACCGGGGAGCTGTTTTTT. Translated: CASSSAGTHNTGELFF. The chain couples TRBV7-9 to TRBJ2-2; D could derive from TRBD1 or TRBD2 (5 bases each). CDR1 and CDR2 from the germline V gene are SEHNR and FQNEAQ (reference sequence). The CDR3 extends over 16 amino acids. V was clipped by 4 bases and J by 2 bases, with 14 bases between them.

There are many counts of this clonotype. The chain carries TRBV11-3 and TRBJ2-2; no reliable D call. The CDR3 runs to 12 residues. The ends were cut back, 5 bases at V and 8 bases at J, with 9 bases in the middle. CDR1 and CDR2 from the germline V gene are SGHNT and YENEEA. CDR3 sequence reads: CASSPDEGELFF. Written as DNA, the CDR3 is TGTGCCAGCAGCCCCGATGAGGGGGAGCTGTTTTTT.

This clonotype was recorded at least ten times. The J gene is TRBJ2-3, the V gene TRBV10-3; D possibly matches TRBD1 or TRBD2 (5 bases each). Trimming cost V 2 bases and J 6 bases, with 12 bases left between them. Germline assignment: CDR1 ENHRY and CDR2 SYGVKD. The CDR3 totals 14 residues. CDR3 in DNA: TGTGCCATCAGTGAGCGGGACGATGCCGATACGCAGTATTTT. Translation gives CAISERDDADTQYF.

This clonotype was observed at least ten times. The chain couples TRBV9 to TRBJ2-1, with unresolved D. This CDR3 comprises 15 residues. The germline V gene encodes CDR1 SGDLS and CDR2 YYNGEE. V was clipped by 0 bases and J by 5 bases, with 12 bases between them. Here the CDR3 DNA reads TGTGCCAGCAGCGTAGCTCCGGCGCCAGACAATGAGCAGTTCTTC. It is translated as CASSVAPAPDNEQFF.

This clonotype has at least ten counts. This chain links TRBV28 with TRBJ1-2; D ambiguous. This CDR3 spans 15 amino acids. CDR1 and CDR2 (germline): MDHEN, SYDVKM. V was trimmed by 4 bases and J by 5 bases, leaving 17 bases between them. CDR3 DNA: TGTGCCAGCAGTTCCCCGCGAGGACTTGGGTATGGCTACACCTTC. Translated: CASSSPRGLGYGYTF.

This clonotype was seen ten or more times. The chain recombines TRBV20-1 with TRBJ2-1; TRBD1 matches 9 bases. Trimming took 5 bases from V and 7 from J; bases not matched to a gene: 9. Germline V lookup: CDR1 DFQATT, CDR2 SNEGSKA (reference sequence). The CDR3 totals 14 residues. As DNA, the CDR3 is TGCAGTGCTGACCCGGGACAGGGAAGAAATGAGCAGTTCTTC. As protein: CSADPGQGRNEQFF.

This clonotype was found a few times. The V and J genes are TRBV13 and TRBJ1-3; D unresolved. The germline gives CDR1 PRHDT, CDR2 FYEKMQ (reference sequence). The CDR3 sequence is 17 residues long. V shed 0 bases and J shed 1 base, with 13 bases lying between them. The CDR3 protein is CASSLGPLGGSGNTIYF. CDR3 coding DNA: TGTGCCAGCAGCTTAGGCCCACTTGGAGGGTCTGGAAACACCATATATTTT. The full variable domain, rest sourced from reference TRBV13 and TRBJ1-3, is AAGVIQSPRHLIKEKRETATLKCYPIPRHDTVYWYQQGPGQDPQFLISFYEKMQSDKGSIPDRFSAQQFSDYHSELNMSSLELGDSALYFCASSLGPLGGSGNTIYFGEGSWLTVV.

This chain joins TRBV6-1 and TRBJ1-5; D remains unclear. The V end was cut by 2 bases, the J end by 0 bases, with 8 bases between. The CDR3 covers 15 residues. Germline lookup yields CDR1 MNHNS and CDR2 SASEGT. CDR3 bases: TGTGCCAGCAGTGAATCGGGCTATAGCAATCAGCCCCAGCATTTT. It yields the protein CASSESGYSNQPQHF.

In this sample, this clonotype turned up many times. The chain couples TRBV7-2 to TRBJ2-7; 9 bases are shared with TRBD2. The CDR3 contains 16 residues. V shed 1 base and J 2 bases; nucleotides not matched to a gene: 6. Germline loops: CDR1 SGHTA, CDR2 FQGNSA. The CDR3 nucleotides are TGTGCCAGCAGCTTAGATAGGGGCGGGAGGGCCTACGAGCAGTACTTC. Translated, it gives CASSLDRGGRAYEQYF.

This clonotype showed up many times. The chain links TRBV12-3 or TRBV12-4 to TRBJ1-1, with D uncertain. This CDR3 has 13 amino acids. Trimming cost V 3 bases and J 7 bases, with 12 bases left between them. CDR3 coding DNA: TGTGCCAGCAGTTTTGGGAGAATAGATGAAGCTTTCTTT. Encoded protein: CASSFGRIDEAFF.

J is TRBJ1-4 and V is TRBV5-5; D might be TRBD1 (5 bases). Germline V gene sequence: CDR1 SGHKS, CDR2 YYEKEE (reference sequence). CDR3 size: 13 residues. V was pared by 4 bases and J by 8 bases, with 12 bases between. The DNA for the CDR3 is TGTGCCAGCAGCCGAAGGCAGGGAGAAAAACTGTTTTTT. This gives the protein CASSRRQGEKLFF.

This clonotype was detected only a few times. The V gene is TRBV7-3, the J gene TRBJ2-2; D unresolved. The germline V gene encodes CDR1 SGHTA and CDR2 FQGTGA. V lost 1 base and J lost 2, with 5 bases in between. CDR3 size: 14 residues. The CDR3: CASSLNSNTGELFF. The CDR3 nucleotides are TGTGCCAGCAGCTTAAACTCTAACACCGGGGAGCTGTTTTTT.

In its sample, this clonotype was seen a few times. This chain uses TRBV4-1 with TRBJ2-3; D remains ambiguous. The CDR3 extends over 12 amino acids. Germline-derived CDR1 and CDR2 are MGHRA and YSYEKL. The V and J ends lost 0 bases and 7 bases respectively, with 5 bases between them. The CDR3 region is CASSQDPHTQYF. CDR3 sequence (DNA): TGCGCCAGCAGCCAAGACCCACATACGCAGTATTTT.

The sample holds many counts of this clonotype. The chain employs TRBV30 and TRBJ1-1; D gene unclear. Germline CDR1 and CDR2: GTSNPN and SVGIG (reference sequence). Trimming took 1 base from V and 0 from J, leaving 9 bases between them. The CDR3 totals 14 residues. For the CDR3, the DNA is TGTGCCTGGAGTGGGTACAGTATGAACACTGAAGCTTTCTTT. Encoded protein: CAWSGYSMNTEAFF.

This clonotype was seen ten or more times. The chain uses TRBV6-5 and TRBJ2-3, with D perhaps matching TRBD1 (6 bases). The V and J ends lost 2 bases and 0 bases respectively, with 12 bases between them. This CDR3 spans 16 amino acids. Germline assignment: CDR1 MNHEY and CDR2 SVGAGI. Here the CDR3 reads CASSYAPGQSTDTQYF. In nucleotides, the CDR3 is TGTGCCAGCAGTTACGCCCCGGGACAAAGCACAGATACGCAGTATTTT.

This clonotype was detected ten times or more. J is TRBJ2-2 and V is TRBV19; D perhaps matches TRBD1 (6 bases). The CDR3 is made up of 15 amino acids. The V end was cut by 6 bases, the J end by 3 bases, with 14 bases between. Looked up from germline, CDR1 is LNHDA and CDR2 is SQIVND (reference sequence). CDR3 sequence: CASRLRTADTGELFF. As DNA, the CDR3 is TGTGCCAGTAGGTTAAGGACAGCCGACACCGGGGAGCTGTTTTTT.